Shown below are 19 T cell receptor beta chains from a single sample sequenced in a study of T cells in Graves' hyperthyroidism and ophthalmopathy. Authors of the study amplified TCR beta CDR3 regions from RNA transcripts. First-round RT-PCR with HTBI primers amplified the TCR CDR3 region. TCRdb reprocessed the multiplex PCR reads via MiXCR and lists one record per CDR3 protein. The sample contains under 400,000 distinct CDR3 sequences, around 13% of which appear only once. Specimen: blood. These receptors were collected from a young woman with Graves' hyperthyroidism.

This clonotype occurred a few times. The chain couples TRBV2 to TRBJ2-1, with 9 bases that match TRBD2. Germline-derived CDR1 and CDR2 are SNHLY and FYNNEI. The CDR3 covers 13 residues. V trimming: 5 bases; J trimming: 7 bases; junction bases outside the gene matches: 3. The CDR3 reads CASSTGLANEQFF. The DNA of the CDR3 is TGTGCCAGCAGTACCGGACTAGCGAATGAGCAGTTCTTC.

J is TRBJ1-4 and V is TRBV5-6; D might be TRBD1 (5 bases). The length of the CDR3 is 14 residues. The V gene's germline CDR1 is SGHDT and CDR2 YYEEEE. Trimming stripped 2 bases from V and 2 bases from J, with 7 bases between. The CDR3 nucleotides read TGTGCCAGCAGCTTTTGGGGGACTAATGAAAAACTGTTTTTT. The encoded protein is CASSFWGTNEKLFF.

As DNA, the CDR3 is TGTGCCATCAGGGACAGGGGGGACGAGCAGTACTTC. The encoded protein is CAIRDRGDEQYF. The chain recombines TRBV10-3 with TRBJ2-7; 10 positions agree with TRBD1. Germline CDR1 and CDR2: ENHRY and SYGVKD. The ends lost 6 bases at V and 5 bases at J; junction bases unmatched: 1. The CDR3 contains 12 residues.

The chain carries TRBV5-5 and TRBJ2-5, with D possibly being TRBD1 (5 bases). Per germline, CDR1 SGHKS and CDR2 YYEKEE (reference sequence). Trimming left V 3 bases short and J 2 bases short, with 14 bases between. There are 15 residues in the CDR3. CDR3 DNA sequence: TGTGCCAGCAGCTGGGGCCCCGGGCCGCAAGAGACCCAGTACTTC. Its translation is CASSWGPGPQETQYF. Using reference TRBV5-5 and TRBJ2-5 for the parts outside the CDR3, the full variable domain is DAGVTQSPTHLIKTRGQQVTLRCSPISGHKSVSWYQQVLGQGPQFIFQYYEKEERGRGNFPDRFSARQFPNYSSELNVNALLLGDSALYLCASSWGPGPQETQYFGPGTRLLVL.

This clonotype was picked up a small number of times. The rearrangement uses TRBV5-1 and TRBJ2-3; D is unclear. V lost 0 bases and J lost 6, with 20 bases in between. This CDR3 has 17 amino acids. CDR1 SGHRS and CDR2 YFSETQ come from the germline V gene. The CDR3 DNA follows: TGCGCCAGCAGCTTGGTGATGGGCGGCTCACCTCAGGATACGCAGTATTTT. Amino acid sequence: CASSLVMGGSPQDTQYF.

In its sample, this clonotype was seen many times. CDR3 in amino acids: CASSPWLAGDGGTDTQYF. CDR3 nucleotide sequence: TGTGCCAGCAGCCCATGGCTAGCGGGGGACGGGGGCACAGATACGCAGTATTTT. The chain is built from TRBV28 and TRBJ2-3; 10 positions agree with TRBD2. V dropped 6 bases and J dropped 1; count of bases not matched to a gene: 13. This CDR3 has 18 residues. The germline gives CDR1 MDHEN, CDR2 SYDVKM.

This clonotype came up many times. The chain is built from TRBV20-1 and TRBJ1-2; a weak D match, TRBD1 (5 bases). Germline CDR1 DFQATT, CDR2 SNEGSKA (reference sequence). The CDR3 runs to 15 residues. V was trimmed by 6 bases and J by 0 bases, leaving 17 bases between them. This CDR3 reads CSAESPGRPNYGYTF. The DNA for the CDR3 is TGCAGTGCCGAAAGCCCGGGACGGCCTAACTATGGCTACACCTTC.

Only a few counts were recorded for this clonotype. The CDR3 DNA sequence: TGTGCCAGCACGGACCCTCGGGGTGGGCAGTTCTTC. As protein: CASTDPRGGQFF. The rearrangement joins TRBV6-2 or TRBV6-3 to TRBJ2-1, with D perhaps TRBD2 (5 bases). The germline V gene has CDR1 MNHEY and CDR2 SVGEGT. V dropped 7 bases and J dropped 12 bases, with 16 bases sitting between them. The CDR3 has 12 amino acids.

This clonotype has at least ten counts. The V and J genes are TRBV15 and TRBJ1-5, with TRBD1 matching 7 bases. Trimming cost V 3 bases and J 7 bases; bases outside gene matches: 3. Germline CDR1 and CDR2: LNHNV and YYDKDF (reference sequence). The CDR3 extends over 13 amino acids. The CDR3 protein is CATSSDREQPQHF. In nucleotides, the CDR3 is TGTGCCACCAGCAGCGACAGGGAACAGCCCCAGCATTTT.

The V gene is TRBV10-3, the J gene TRBJ1-5, with D possibly matching TRBD1 (5 bases). V was shortened by 3 bases and J by 6 bases, with 12 bases between the two germline ends. This CDR3 region has 14 residues. Germline-derived CDR1 and CDR2 are ENHRY and SYGVKD. In DNA, the CDR3 is TGTGCCATCAGTGATTCTAGGGGAGGTCAGCCCCAGCATTTT. This gives the protein CAISDSRGGQPQHF.

This clonotype was seen repeatedly, ten times or more. The J gene is TRBJ1-1, the V gene TRBV27; D is unresolved. Germline V gene data show CDR1 as MNHEY and CDR2 as SMNVEV (reference sequence). The CDR3 runs to 16 residues. Trimming shortened V by 2 bases and J by 0 bases, and 13 bases separated the two germline ends. CDR3 region: CASSLALAQLNTEAFF. The DNA of the CDR3 is TGTGCCAGCAGTTTAGCCCTCGCGCAGCTGAACACTGAAGCTTTCTTT.

V gene TRBV6-5 combines with J gene TRBJ2-3; 7 bases are shared with TRBD2. Germline CDR1 MNHEY, CDR2 SVGAGI. This CDR3 comprises 16 residues. Trimming removed 2 bases from V and 1 base from J; junction bases left unmatched: 6. DNA for the CDR3: TGTGCCAGCAGTTACGATTCGGCGGGGGGCACAGATACGCAGTATTTT. Protein: CASSYDSAGGTDTQYF.

Notes on this clonotype: A single base separates this from a much larger clone, so it may be a read error. The chain employs TRBV20-1 and TRBJ1-5; TRBD1 or TRBD2 may be the D gene (5 bases each). TRBJ2-3 explains the end of the DNA better; the J call may be wrong. Germline-derived CDR1 and CDR2 are DFQATT and SNEGSKA (reference sequence). The length of the CDR3 is 14 residues. DNA for the CDR3: TGCAGTGCAAGGGACGGCAGGGTGAATCAGCCCCAGTATTTT. Its translation: CSARDGRVNQPQYF.

The chain is built from TRBV19 and TRBJ1-3, with 7 bases identical to TRBD1. V was clipped by 6 bases and J by 8 bases; unmatched bases: 7. Looked up from germline, CDR1 is LNHDA and CDR2 is SQIVND (reference sequence). The CDR3 is made up of 13 amino acids. This CDR3 is CASSYGTVDTIYF. In nucleotides, the CDR3 is TGTGCCAGTAGCTACGGGACAGTGGACACCATATATTTT.

This clonotype was detected many times. The J gene is TRBJ2-7, the V gene TRBV20-1, with 9 bases fitting TRBD2. The CDR3 loop spans 16 amino acids. V lost 5 bases to trimming and J lost 2 bases; unmatched junction nucleotides: 13. Per the germline V gene, CDR1 is DFQATT and CDR2 is SNEGSKA (reference sequence). The chain's CDR3 is CSADPLTSGLTYEQYF. In DNA form, the CDR3 reads TGCAGTGCTGACCCCTTGACTAGCGGATTGACCTACGAGCAGTACTTC.

This clonotype was observed at least ten times. V usage is TRBV10-1 and J usage is TRBJ2-3; D is perhaps TRBD2 (5 bases). From germline, CDR1 is WNHNN and CDR2 SYGVQD (reference sequence). CDR3 length equals 17 residues. Trimming cost V 3 bases and J 0 bases, with 16 bases left between them. The CDR3 loop is CASSDRRALTSTDTQYF. Here the CDR3 DNA reads TGCGCCAGCAGTGATCGGCGGGCGTTAACTAGCACAGATACGCAGTATTTT.

The chain joins TRBV28 to TRBJ2-2, with D unclear. Germline V CDR1 and CDR2: MDHEN, SYDVKM. V lost 6 bases, J lost 0 bases, and 23 bases lay in between. The CDR3 loop spans 19 amino acids. Written as DNA, the CDR3 is TGTGCCAGCAGGTCGGGTGGGTTGATGGTCGGGCCGAACACCGGGGAGCTGTTTTTT. Its translation is CASRSGGLMVGPNTGELFF.

Details on this clonotype: Given a much more abundant clone one base away, this may be a read error. The final CDR3 position lacks the conserved phenylalanine or tryptophan, pointing to a likely read error. The chain is built from TRBV20-1 and TRBJ2-1; the D is unclear. CDR3 size: 14 residues. The V end lost 6 bases, the J end lost 5 bases, and 17 bases lay between the germline ends. Germline CDR1 reads DFQATT; CDR2 reads SNEGSKA (reference sequence). The CDR3 is CSAKPYNGDNEQFS. In DNA, the CDR3 is TGCAGTGCCAAGCCCTATAATGGGGACAATGAGCAGTTCTCC.

This clonotype was counted ten times or more. The gene calls are TRBV4-1 and TRBJ1-5; D is unclear. Trimming removed 1 base at V and 3 bases at J, with 10 bases between. Germline V CDR1 and CDR2: MGHRA, YSYEKL. The CDR3 consists of 15 residues. This CDR3 reads CASSQAGRYNQPQHF. In DNA form, the CDR3 reads TGCGCCAGCAGCCAAGCCGGACGCTACAATCAGCCCCAGCATTTT.